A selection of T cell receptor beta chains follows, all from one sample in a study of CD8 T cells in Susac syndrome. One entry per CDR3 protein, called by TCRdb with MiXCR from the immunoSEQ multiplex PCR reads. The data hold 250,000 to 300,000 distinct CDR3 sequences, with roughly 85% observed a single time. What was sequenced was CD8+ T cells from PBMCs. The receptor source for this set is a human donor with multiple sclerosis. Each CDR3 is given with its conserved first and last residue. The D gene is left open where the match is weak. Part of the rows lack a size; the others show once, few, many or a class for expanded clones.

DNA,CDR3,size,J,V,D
TGTGCCAGCAGTGAATCAGGGCAGGTGCTCTTC,CASSESGQVLF,.,TRBJ1-2,TRBV25-1,.
TGCGCCAGCAGCCAATTTAACGGTCGGACCTCCGGGAACCAAGAGACCCAGTACTTC,CASSQFNGRTSGNQETQYF,.,TRBJ2-5,TRBV4-3,.
TGTGCCACCAGCAGAGATCAGCTTCTCACCGGGGAGCTGTTTTTT,CATSRDQLLTGELFF,.,TRBJ2-2,TRBV15,.
TGTGCCAGCTCACCTGGGGTACGAATGGACCGAGAACTATACGAGCAGTACTTC,CASSPGVRMDRELYEQYF,.,TRBJ2-7,TRBV18,.
TGTGCCACCACAATGGACAGGGCGGACTATGGCTACACCTTC,CATTMDRADYGYTF,.,TRBJ1-2,TRBV15,TRBD1
TGTGCCAGCAGTTTTCAAGGGGAGAACACTGAAGCTTTCTTT,CASSFQGENTEAFF,.,TRBJ1-1,TRBV27,.
TGTGCCAGCAGCTTAGCCCGGGGGAAGTACAATGAGCAGTTCTTC,CASSLARGKYNEQFF,.,TRBJ2-1,TRBV7-7,.
TGCGCCAGCAGTCCCTCACAGGGTTGGTACGAGCAGTACTTC,CASSPSQGWYEQYF,few,TRBJ2-7,TRBV5-1,.
TGTGCCAGCAGCTTGAACACAGATGAAGCTTTCTTT,CASSLNTDEAFF,once,TRBJ1-1,TRBV5-6,.
TGTGCCAGCAGCATTTCCACGGGGATCGGCTACGAGCAGTACTTC,CASSISTGIGYEQYF,.,TRBJ2-7,TRBV7-9,.
TGTGCCAGCAGCATCATGCGGGAGGGTTGGGTCACCGGGGAGCTGTTTTTT,CASSIMREGWVTGELFF,.,TRBJ2-2,TRBV7-9,TRBD2
TGCAGCGTTTCAACTTCGGACTCTGCCTACGAGCAGTACTTC,CSVSTSDSAYEQYF,.,TRBJ2-7,TRBV29-1,.
TGTGCCAGCAGCTTAGCGGGCGGCTACTCTGGAAACACCATATATTTT,CASSLAGGYSGNTIYF,.,TRBJ1-3,TRBV7-9,.
TGTGCCAGCAGTTTACAGGGGGCAGGACTGTCCTACGAGCAGTACTTC,CASSLQGAGLSYEQYF,.,TRBJ2-7,TRBV6-5,TRBD1
TGTGCCAGCAGCGGGGGGGACACGAACTACGAGCAGTACTTC,CASSGGDTNYEQYF,few,TRBJ2-7,TRBV9,.
TGTGCCTGGAGTGTATACAGGGGAAATCAGCCCCAGCATTTT,CAWSVYRGNQPQHF,.,TRBJ1-5,TRBV30,TRBD1
TGTGCCAGCAGCTCTTTGCAGGACGAATTTCAGCGGGAGACCCAGTACTTC,CASSSLQDEFQRETQYF,.,TRBJ2-5,TRBV7-9,.
TGTGCCAGCAACCCACCAGGATACTCCTACAATGAGCAGTTCTTC,CASNPPGYSYNEQFF,.,TRBJ2-1,TRBV6-1,.
TGTGCCAGCAGCTTAGAAGGGGGACAGGAAAACACAGATACGCAGTATTTT,CASSLEGGQENTDTQYF,.,TRBJ2-3,TRBV7-8,TRBD1
TGCGCCAGCAGCCTCCGGGAGATCCTCTCTGGAAACACCATATATTTT,CASSLREILSGNTIYF,.,TRBJ1-3,TRBV4-3,.
TGCAGTGCTAGGTCCGGGATAAGACAGCCCCAGCATTTT,CSARSGIRQPQHF,.,TRBJ1-5,TRBV20-1,.
TGTGCCTGGAGTTACGGGACAGGGCTGGGGCATCAGCCCCAGCATTTT,CAWSYGTGLGHQPQHF,.,TRBJ1-5,TRBV30,TRBD1
TGCGCCAGCAGCCAACCCGGACAGGGCATATATTTT,CASSQPGQGIYF,.,TRBJ1-3,TRBV4-3,TRBD1
TGCGCCAGCAGTCTTGACAGCGACTCCTACAATGAGCAGTTCTTC,CASSLDSDSYNEQFF,.,TRBJ2-1,TRBV4-3,.
TGTGCCAGCAGCCCAGAACAGTACCCTAGCACAGATACGCAGTATTTT,CASSPEQYPSTDTQYF,once,TRBJ2-3,TRBV5-4,.
TGTGCCAGCACTCTATCCCCACAGGGGGCAGTGCAGTACTTC,CASTLSPQGAVQYF,.,TRBJ2-7,TRBV28,TRBD1
TGCGCCAGCAGCCAATGGAGACCCTCAGGGAACACTGAAGCTTTCTTT,CASSQWRPSGNTEAFF,.,TRBJ1-1,TRBV4-3,.
TGCGCCAGCAGCCCAAAACTGACTAGCGGGACAAATGAGCAGTTCTTC,CASSPKLTSGTNEQFF,.,TRBJ2-1,TRBV5-1,TRBD2
TGTGCCAGCAGTTGGGGGGTTGAGCAGTTCTTC,CASSWGVEQFF,few,TRBJ2-1,TRBV27,.
TGTGCCAGCAGTATCAACGAAGGGGCAGATACGCAGTATTTT,CASSINEGADTQYF,.,TRBJ2-3,TRBV6-5,.
TGTGCCAGCAGTTTGGGAGGGACAGTGGGGGCAGATACGCAGTATTTT,CASSLGGTVGADTQYF,.,TRBJ2-3,TRBV28,.
TGTGCCAGCAGCCCGCCGGGGCGAGACAATGAGCAGTTCTTC,CASSPPGRDNEQFF,.,TRBJ2-1,TRBV5-4,.
TGTGCCAGCCGTATAACGCAGAGCGAAGTCTACGAGCAGTACTTC,CASRITQSEVYEQYF,.,TRBJ2-7,TRBV7-8,.
TGTGCCTGCCGTGCTGCGGTGTGGGCGGGCGAGCAGTACTTC,CACRAAVWAGEQYF,.,TRBJ2-7,TRBV27,.
TGCAGCGTCGAAACCCCCGGCGGGGAGCTGTTTTTT,CSVETPGGELFF,.,TRBJ2-2,TRBV29-1,.
TGTGCCAGCAGTTTATTCCCCTGGAACCAGCATTTT,CASSLFPWNQHF,.,TRBJ1-5,TRBV27,.
TGTGCCAGCAGTTTAGGGGCTAACTATGGCTACACCTTC,CASSLGANYGYTF,.,TRBJ1-2,TRBV28,.
TGCAGCGTTGAATTCCCGGCCGGGGAGCTGTTTTTT,CSVEFPAGELFF,.,TRBJ2-2,TRBV29-1,.
TGTGCCAGCAGTTTATGGGACCCGAGCTCCTACGAGCAGTACTTC,CASSLWDPSSYEQYF,.,TRBJ2-7,TRBV12-3/TRBV12-4,.
TGCGCCAGCAGCCGGGTAGTAAGTAACACTGAAGCTTTCTTT,CASSRVVSNTEAFF,.,TRBJ1-1,TRBV5-1,.
TGTGCCAGCAGCTGGGAGACAGGGGGTCCCCATGGCTACACCTTC,CASSWETGGPHGYTF,.,TRBJ1-2,TRBV5-4,TRBD1
TGCGCCAGCAGCCAACTCCGCGGGGAAGCCTACGAGCAGTACTTC,CASSQLRGEAYEQYF,.,TRBJ2-7,TRBV4-3,.
TGTGCCAGCAGCTTAGGTGCCAGGAGCTACGAGCAGTACTTC,CASSLGARSYEQYF,few,TRBJ2-7,TRBV7-6,.
TGTGCCAGCAGTTACTCCGGCTCCTACGAGCAGTACTTC,CASSYSGSYEQYF,many,TRBJ2-7,TRBV6-2/TRBV6-3,.
TGTGCCAGCAGCCCAGGGGACAGACCCGACACCTTC,CASSPGDRPDTF,.,TRBJ1-2,TRBV7-9,TRBD1
TGTGCCTGGAGTGTCCAGGGAGCCACTGAAGCTTTCTTT,CAWSVQGATEAFF,.,TRBJ1-1,TRBV30,.
TGTGCCAGCAGCTTGGGACAGTCCACTGAAGCTTTCTTT,CASSLGQSTEAFF,.,TRBJ1-1,TRBV13,TRBD1
TGTGCCAGCAGCGGGTTCGGGGGCGGGAGCTCCTACAATGAGCAGTTCTTC,CASSGFGGGSSYNEQFF,.,TRBJ2-1,TRBV9,.
TGTGCCAGCAGAAGGACTAGCGGCTCCTACTCCTACAATGAGCAGTTCTTC,CASRRTSGSYSYNEQFF,.,TRBJ2-1,TRBV28,TRBD2
TGTGCCAGCAGCTTAGCCCCCGACCCCTCTTTCACCGGGGAGCTGTTTTTT,CASSLAPDPSFTGELFF,.,TRBJ2-2,TRBV11-2,.
TGCGCCAGCAGCCAAGATATCGGACAGGGGAATTATGAGCAGTTCTTC,CASSQDIGQGNYEQFF,.,TRBJ2-1,TRBV4-3,TRBD1
TGTGCCAGCAGCTTAGATCTCAGCAGGCCCTACGAGCAGTACTTC,CASSLDLSRPYEQYF,few,TRBJ2-7,TRBV13,.
TGCAGCGTTGAAGAGGCGGGACAGGGGGCTTACAATGAGCAGTTCTTC,CSVEEAGQGAYNEQFF,.,TRBJ2-1,TRBV29-1,TRBD1
TGCGCCAGCAGCCAAGCTTCCTCCTTTAGCGGGATAACAGATACGCAGTATTTT,CASSQASSFSGITDTQYF,.,TRBJ2-3,TRBV4-1,TRBD2
TGTGCCACCAGTGATGTGGGACTAGAGAACACCGGGGAGCTGTTTTTT,CATSDVGLENTGELFF,.,TRBJ2-2,TRBV24-1,TRBD2
TGTGCCAGCAGTTTTCAGGGCCCCCCCTACAATGAGCAGTTCTTC,CASSFQGPPYNEQFF,.,TRBJ2-1,TRBV27,.
TGCAGTGCTAGAGATGAACAGGTGAACTTATTAAGAACCTACGAGCAGTACTTC,CSARDEQVNLLRTYEQYF,.,TRBJ2-7,TRBV20-1,.
TGCAGTGCTAGTGAGGGAAATCAGCCCCAGCATTTT,CSASEGNQPQHF,.,TRBJ1-5,TRBV20-1,.